This TCR beta chain was observed in a study of long-term antiretroviral therapy in people with HIV. General observations from the study: Post-treatment diversity went higher with ART but stayed below transplant donor controls. The clones with expansion before ART were dominant in the repertoire at all time points. Against controls, HIV repertoires showed narrower ranges of CDR3 length.

They ran version v3.0 of the immunoSEQ assay at survey level. Profiled with immunoSEQ multiplex PCR; TCRdb holds only in-frame clones, not every one. The sample includes approximately 12,000 clones, roughly 80% seen only once; the top ten take around a sixth. The CDR3 runs 14 residues. The germline V gene has CDR1 LNHNV and CDR2 YYDKDF (reference sequence). The V end lost 5 bases, the J end lost 5 bases, and 15 bases lay between the germline ends. This clone was detected once. Its antigen is as yet unknown. The starting material was unsorted PBMCs, obtained 8 to 8.5 years after starting antiretroviral therapy. The chain carries TRBV15 and TRBJ1-1; a possible D gene is TRBD1 (6 bases). This TCR came from a man between 45 and 60 years old with HIV. The CDR3 protein is CATSSQGSPTEAFF. The CDR3 DNA sequence: TGTGCCACCAGCTCTCAGGGGTCGCCGACTGAAGCTTTCTTT.